The 30 T cell receptor beta chains listed next were all sequenced from one sample in a study of radiation and T cells in renal cell carcinoma. Only in-frame clones appear in the TCRdb table, and some are missing; sequencing was by immunoSEQ multiplex PCR. The table has about 150,000 clones, 87% seen once. Described time point: blood 2 weeks post-SBRT. Treatment here: 15 Gy SBRT to primary tumor, nephrectomy 4 weeks later. Material: blood, obtained from a patient whose treatment included radiotherapy and nephrectomy. These receptors were obtained from a woman aged 45-60 years with renal cell carcinoma.

This chain joins TRBV6-5 and TRBJ2-7; 8 nucleotides line up with TRBD1. Germline V gene lookup returns CDR1 MNHEY and CDR2 SVGAGI. Losses at the gene ends were 6 bases for V and 2 bases for J; bases not matched to a gene: 9. The CDR3 has 15 amino acids. The CDR3 sequence is CASSLGQVPPYEQYF. The CDR3, as DNA: TGTGCCAGCAGCTTGGGACAGGTACCTCCCTACGAGCAGTACTTC.

V and J are TRBV19 and TRBJ2-2; 7 bases fit TRBD1. The CDR3 length is 16 residues. Germline V gene lookup returns CDR1 LNHDA and CDR2 SQIVND (reference sequence). With V trimmed by 5 bases and J by 0 bases, 6 bases remained unmatched. The CDR3 reads CASSARTGANTGELFF. The CDR3 nucleotides are TGTGCCAGTAGTGCCCGGACAGGAGCGAACACCGGGGAGCTGTTTTTT.

V and J are TRBV6-1 and TRBJ1-5; maybe TRBD1 (6 bases). The CDR3 extends over 15 amino acids. Germline CDR1 and CDR2: MNHNS and SASEGT. Between the trimmed V and J ends, which lost 7 bases and 2 bases, there was a span of 15 bases. The CDR3: CASIKGGYGNQPQHF. The CDR3 DNA is TGTGCCAGCATCAAAGGGGGGTATGGCAATCAGCCCCAGCATTTT.

V is TRBV7-9 and J is TRBJ1-2; TRBD1 is a possible D gene (5 bases). Germline V CDR1 and CDR2: SEHNR, FQNEAQ (reference sequence). The CDR3 is 14 amino acids. V was clipped by 3 bases and J by 5 bases, with 13 bases between them. The CDR3, as DNA: TGTGCCAGCAGCTTGGTGGGGACCGATTATGGCTACACCTTC. Its translation: CASSLVGTDYGYTF.

This clone has more than one count but fewer than ten. Here the CDR3 reads CASNDVGRASYGYTF. In DNA form, the CDR3 reads TGTGCCAGCAACGACGTGGGCAGGGCCAGCTATGGCTACACCTTC. The J gene is TRBJ1-2, the V gene TRBV5-4, with D possibly matching TRBD1 (5 bases). Trimming removed 6 bases at V and 4 bases at J, with 19 bases between. Per germline, CDR1 SGHNT and CDR2 YYREEE (reference sequence). This CDR3 spans 15 amino acids.

The chain uses TRBV5-5 and TRBJ2-7; D remains ambiguous. This CDR3 has 14 residues. The V end was cut by 0 bases, the J end by 3 bases, with 10 bases between. In germline, CDR1 is SGHKS, CDR2 YYEKEE (reference sequence). For the CDR3, the DNA is TGTGCCAGCAGCTTGGTTTTCGATTTCTACGAGCAGTACTTC. This gives the protein CASSLVFDFYEQYF.

This clone turned up a few times. The chain carries TRBV5-1 and TRBJ2-2, with D unresolved. Trimming took off 0 bases at V and 0 bases at J, with 9 bases between the two ends. The CDR3 covers 16 residues. Per germline, CDR1 SGHRS and CDR2 YFSETQ. CDR3 nucleotide sequence: TGCGCCAGCAGCTTGGCGCAGGCCACGAACACCGGGGAGCTGTTTTTT. Translating gives CASSLAQATNTGELFF. Together with reference TRBV5-1 and TRBJ2-2, the CDR3 gives the full variable domain: KAGVTQTPRYLIKTRGQQVTLSCSPISGHRSVSWYQQTPGQGLQFLFEYFSETQRNKGNFPGRFSGRQFSNSRSEMNVSTLELGDSALYLCASSLAQATNTGELFFGEGSRLTVL.

V usage is TRBV15 and J usage is TRBJ1-1; D remains unclear. Trimming pared 0 bases from V and 0 bases from J, leaving 8 bases between. CDR1 is LNHNV, CDR2 YYDKDF, per germline (reference sequence). The CDR3 runs 15 residues. The CDR3 DNA is TGTGCCACCAGCAGAGATCCGGGGATGAACACTGAAGCTTTCTTT. As protein: CATSRDPGMNTEAFF.

V usage is TRBV7-9 and J usage is TRBJ1-4, with D uncertain. The V gene lost 6 bases and the J gene lost 13 bases, with 15 bases spanning the gap. This CDR3 is 12 amino acids long. Germline V gene lookup returns CDR1 SEHNR and CDR2 FQNEAQ (reference sequence). The CDR3: CASSQTGLGLFF. CDR3 coding DNA: TGTGCCAGCAGTCAAACGGGGTTGGGACTGTTTTTT.

This chain links TRBV9 with TRBJ2-2; D may be TRBD1 or TRBD2 (5 bases each). Germline V gene sequence: CDR1 SGDLS, CDR2 YYNGEE. The CDR3 is made up of 17 amino acids. V lost 0 bases to trimming and J lost 0 bases, with 12 bases between them. The CDR3 spells CASSVEGSPTNTGELFF. The CDR3 DNA sequence: TGTGCCAGCAGCGTAGAGGGGAGTCCCACGAACACCGGGGAGCTGTTTTTT. Full variable domain (missing parts from reference TRBV9 and TRBJ2-2): DSGVTQTPKHLITATGQRVTLRCSPRSGDLSVYWYQQSLDQGLQFLIQYYNGEERAKGNILERFSAQQFPDLHSELNLSSLELGDSALYFCASSVEGSPTNTGELFFGEGSRLTVL.

This clone came up a few times. V and J are TRBV2 and TRBJ1-1; 7 bases align to TRBD1. This CDR3 is 13 amino acids long. V trimming: 5 bases; J trimming: 10 bases; junction bases outside the gene matches: 10. The germline CDR1 and CDR2 sequences are SNHLY and FYNNEI. In DNA, the CDR3 is TGTGCCAGCAGTTCACAGGGGTCCGGGAGAGCTTTCTTT. Translated: CASSSQGSGRAFF.

The rearrangement uses TRBV6-6 and TRBJ1-2, with TRBD1 identical over 8 bases. Germline lookup yields CDR1 MNHNY and CDR2 SVGAGI (reference sequence). CDR3 length equals 14 residues. Losses at the gene ends were 6 bases for V and 8 bases for J; bases not matched to a gene: 11. The CDR3 region has the DNA TGTGCCAGCAGCCCGGGACAGGATCTTTCGGGCTACACCTTC. It codes for CASSPGQDLSGYTF.

V gene TRBV6-1 combines with J gene TRBJ1-4; unclear D gene. CDR3 length equals 15 residues. CDR1 MNHNS and CDR2 SASEGT come from the germline V gene. V was clipped by 1 base and J by 3 bases, with 9 bases between them. CDR3 in DNA: TGTGCCAGCAGTGAAGGTTGGGGAGCTAATGAAAAACTGTTTTTT. Protein: CASSEGWGANEKLFF.

This rearrangement joins TRBV11-2 to TRBJ1-4; 7 bases fit TRBD1. The V gene end was trimmed by 7 bases and the J gene end by 4 bases; junction bases not matched to a gene: 6. CDR1 and CDR2 (germline): SGHAT, FQNNGV. The CDR3 totals 14 residues. The CDR3 DNA is TGTGCCAGCACCCGGGGACAGCTTAATGAAAAACTGTTTTTT. This gives the protein CASTRGQLNEKLFF. Drawing the rest from reference TRBV11-2 and TRBJ1-4, the complete variable domain is EAGVAQSPRYKIIEKRQSVAFWCNPISGHATLYWYQQILGQGPKLLIQFQNNGVVDDSQLPKDRFSAERLKGVDSTLKIQPAKLEDSAVYLCASTRGQLNEKLFFGSGTQLSVL.

The chain links TRBV27 to TRBJ1-4; 12 positions match TRBD1. The J segment lost 8 bases and the V segment lost 0 bases, leaving 4 bases of the junction unmatched. The CDR3 contains 16 residues. The germline CDR1 and CDR2 sequences are MNHEY and SMNVEV (reference sequence). The CDR3 region has the DNA TGTGCCAGCAGTTTATCGTGGGACAGGGGGCTCGAAAAACTGTTTTTT. Translation gives CASSLSWDRGLEKLFF. The whole variable domain, filled in from reference TRBV27 and TRBJ1-4, reads EAQVTQNPRYLITVTGKKLTVTCSQNMNHEYMSWYRQDPGLGLRQIYYSMNVEVTDKGDVPEGYKVSRKEKRNFPLILESPSPNQTSLYFCASSLSWDRGLEKLFFGSGTQLSVL.

The chain employs TRBV18 and TRBJ1-2; tentative D call: TRBD1 (5 bases). This CDR3 contains 15 residues. Trimming stripped 3 bases from V and 4 bases from J, with 15 bases between. Germline CDR1 is KGHSH and CDR2 is LQKENI. In nucleotides, the CDR3 is TGTGCCAGCTCACCTGACCGGGGGGTCGGCTATGGCTACACCTTC. Translated, it gives CASSPDRGVGYGYTF.

The rearrangement uses TRBV6-6 and TRBJ1-1; 8 positions match TRBD1. Germline CDR1 MNHNY, CDR2 SVGAGI (reference sequence). This CDR3 is built from 12 residues. Losses at the gene ends were 7 bases for V and 4 bases for J; bases not matched to a gene: 2. CDR3 DNA sequence: TGTGCCAGCACCACAGGGGGCACTGAAGCTTTCTTT. Translated, it gives CASTTGGTEAFF.

The chain recombines TRBV15 with TRBJ2-5; D possibly corresponds to TRBD2 (6 bases). The V gene lost 2 bases and the J gene lost 5 bases, with 18 bases spanning the gap. Germline V gives CDR1 LNHNV, CDR2 YYDKDF (reference sequence). The length of the CDR3 is 16 residues. As DNA, the CDR3 is TGTGCCACCAGCAGAAACCGAGCGGGCGAGGGGGAGACCCAGTACTTC. Its translation is CATSRNRAGEGETQYF.

The rearrangement joins TRBV5-4 to TRBJ2-5; 8 bases line up with TRBD1. CDR1 SGHNT and CDR2 YYREEE come from the germline V gene (reference sequence). V dropped 4 bases and J dropped 5; count of bases not matched to a gene: 7. The CDR3 is made up of 14 amino acids. The CDR3 here is CASSQGAGFETQYF. In DNA, the CDR3 is TGTGCCAGCAGCCAGGGGGCAGGTTTTGAGACCCAGTACTTC. The full variable domain, with the rest looked up from reference TRBV5-4 and TRBJ2-5, is ETGVTQSPTHLIKTRGQQVTLRCSSQSGHNTVSWYQQALGQGPQFIFQYYREEENGRGNFPPRFSGLQFPNYSSELNVNALELDDSALYLCASSQGAGFETQYFGPGTRLLVL.

The chain links TRBV6-4 to TRBJ2-1, with D maybe TRBD2 (5 bases). The CDR3 sequence is 13 residues long. Germline V gives CDR1 MRHNA, CDR2 SNTAGT. V lost 1 base, J lost 9 bases, and 10 bases lay in between. Here the CDR3 DNA reads TGTGCCAGCAGTGACTGGAGGTCCGTTGAGCAGTTCTTC. Its translation: CASSDWRSVEQFF.

This clone has a single count. The chain links TRBV20-1 to TRBJ2-5, with unresolved D. V was shortened by 6 bases and J by 0 bases, with 5 bases between the two germline ends. Germline V gene data show CDR1 as DFQATT and CDR2 as SNEGSKA (reference sequence). CDR3 length: 11 residues. The CDR3 DNA reads TGCAGTGCCCCGTACCAAGAGACCCAGTACTTC. Protein sequence: CSAPYQETQYF.

This clone was counted a few times. The chain has TRBV9 and TRBJ1-6; D unresolved. From germline, CDR1 is SGDLS and CDR2 YYNGEE. The CDR3 covers 13 residues. The V gene lost 0 bases and the J gene lost 13 bases, with 11 bases spanning the gap. The CDR3 DNA reads as TGTGCCAGCAGCGTAGCTGGGGAGGCGCCCCTCCACTTT. Its protein is CASSVAGEAPLHF.

This chain connects TRBV6-4 to TRBJ1-2; no clear D gene. CDR1 is MRHNA and CDR2 is SNTAGT in the germline V gene. CDR3 length: 13 amino acids. The V end was cut by 5 bases, the J end by 4 bases, with 11 bases between. CDR3 DNA: TGTGCCAGCAGTCCCGACGGTCTCTATGGCTACACCTTC. Encoded protein: CASSPDGLYGYTF.

The chain combines TRBV13 with TRBJ1-2; D possibly corresponds to TRBD1 (6 bases). This CDR3 is 17 amino acids long. V was shortened by 6 bases and J by 0 bases, with 20 bases between the two germline ends. The germline gives CDR1 PRHDT, CDR2 FYEKMQ (reference sequence). The CDR3 protein is CASSSTKTGQTNYGYTF. DNA for the CDR3: TGTGCCAGCAGTTCAACTAAGACAGGCCAGACTAACTATGGCTACACCTTC.

V gene TRBV19 combines with J gene TRBJ2-2; the match to TRBD1 covers 7 bases. Germline V gives CDR1 LNHDA, CDR2 SQIVND (reference sequence). Germline trimming cut 6 bases from V and 6 bases from J; bases unmatched to any gene: 7. CDR3 length: 14 amino acids. CDR3 in DNA: TGTGCCAGTAGACTAGGACAGGCGGCCGGGGAGCTGTTTTTT. It encodes CASRLGQAAGELFF. The whole variable domain, remainder taken from reference TRBV19 and TRBJ2-2, is DGGITQSPKYLFRKEGQNVTLSCEQNLNHDAMYWYRQDPGQGLRLIYYSQIVNDFQKGDIAEGYSVSREKKESFPLTVTSAQKNPTAFYLCASRLGQAAGELFFGEGSRLTVL.

The J gene is TRBJ2-7, the V gene TRBV29-1, with TRBD1 matching over 11 bases. V lost 5 bases, J lost 3 bases, and 12 bases stayed unmatched. The CDR3 loop spans 16 amino acids. CDR1 and CDR2 from the germline V gene are SQVTM and ANQGSEA. The CDR3 region is CSVRTGGRAGVYEQYF. The DNA for the CDR3 is TGCAGCGTTAGGACAGGGGGCCGAGCGGGGGTCTACGAGCAGTACTTC.

The chain uses TRBV7-8 and TRBJ1-3; tentative D call: TRBD1 (5 bases). The CDR3 sequence is 16 residues long. V dropped 0 bases and J dropped 0 bases, with 9 bases sitting between them. Germline lookup yields CDR1 SGHVS and CDR2 FQNEAQ. As DNA, the CDR3 is TGTGCCAGCAGCTTAGCGCGGGGGGGCTCTGGAAACACCATATATTTT. Translated: CASSLARGGSGNTIYF.

This chain uses TRBV7-8 with TRBJ1-4, with 8 bases matching TRBD1. V shed 6 bases and J 9 bases; nucleotides not matched to a gene: 15. This CDR3 spans 16 amino acids. Germline CDR1 and CDR2: SGHVS and FQNEAQ. This CDR3 reads CASRPTLETGDKKLFF. The CDR3 region has the DNA TGTGCCAGCAGACCGACTTTGGAGACAGGGGATAAAAAACTGTTTTTT.

The rearrangement joins TRBV19 to TRBJ2-5; D not certain. The V end lost 3 bases, the J end lost 2 bases, and 7 bases lay between the germline ends. The CDR3 is made up of 13 amino acids. Germline CDR1 LNHDA, CDR2 SQIVND (reference sequence). CDR3 DNA sequence: TGTGCCAGTAGTATCTTGCCACAAGAGACCCAGTACTTC. It codes for CASSILPQETQYF.

The rearrangement links TRBV7-3 to TRBJ1-1; D is undetermined. Germline loops: CDR1 SGHTA, CDR2 FQGTGA. This CDR3 comprises 14 residues. V lost 2 bases to trimming and J lost 1 base, with 8 bases between them. This chain's CDR3 is CASSLGHANTEAFF. CDR3 in DNA: TGTGCCAGCAGCTTAGGGCATGCGAACACTGAAGCTTTCTTT.